This entry lists 7 T cell receptor beta chains sequenced from one sample in a study of CD8 T cells in Susac syndrome. Random-hexamer reverse transcription was applied to about 0.45 to 1 ug RNA. TCRdb re-derived calls from the immunoSEQ multiplex PCR reads in MiXCR, one entry per CDR3 protein. The sample includes approximately 190,000 distinct CDR3 sequences, almost 96% of them seen just once. The sequenced sample consisted of CD4+ T cells from PBMCs. These receptors came from a human donor with Susac syndrome.

The chain links TRBV5-6 to TRBJ2-3; TRBD1 agrees at 7 bases. Trimming at V came to 2 bases and at J to 4 bases, leaving 4 bases not matched to a gene. The CDR3 extends over 14 amino acids. The germline CDR1 and CDR2 sequences are SGHDT and YYEEEE. The CDR3 loop reads CASSLQGTADTQYF. DNA for the CDR3: TGTGCCAGCAGCTTACAGGGGACGGCAGATACGCAGTATTTT.

The chain recombines TRBV7-9 with TRBJ2-5, with TRBD1 matching 8 bases. The CDR3 has 12 amino acids. V was pared by 3 bases and J by 7 bases, with 1 base of the junction left unmatched. Germline V gene data show CDR1 as SEHNR and CDR2 as FQNEAQ (reference sequence). The CDR3 DNA reads as TGTGCCAGCAGCTTCGACAGGGGGACCCAGTACTTC. It translates to CASSFDRGTQYF.

In DNA, the CDR3 is TGTGCCAGCAGCTTAGCAGGAGGGGGGGTTTCAGAGACCCAGTACTTC. Translated, it gives CASSLAGGGVSETQYF. This chain joins TRBV7-9 and TRBJ2-5; tentative D call: TRBD2 (7 bases). V dropped 0 bases and J dropped 4 bases, with 15 bases sitting between them. This CDR3 has 16 amino acids. Germline lookup yields CDR1 SEHNR and CDR2 FQNEAQ (reference sequence). The full variable domain, completed using reference TRBV7-9 and TRBJ2-5, is DTGVSQNPRHKITKRGQNVTFRCDPISEHNRLYWYRQTLGQGPEFLTYFQNEAQLEKSRLLSDRFSAERPKGSFSTLEIQRTEQGDSAMYLCASSLAGGGVSETQYFGPGTRLLVL.

This clonotype is a singleton in its sample. The V gene is TRBV2, the J gene TRBJ2-2; D is unclear. Trimming removed 7 bases at V and 4 bases at J, with 13 bases between. The CDR3 length is 14 residues. The V gene's germline CDR1 is SNHLY and CDR2 FYNNEI. The CDR3 is CASKVTGSTGELFF. For the CDR3, the DNA is TGTGCCAGCAAAGTTACCGGGTCCACCGGGGAGCTGTTTTTT.

This chain connects TRBV10-3 to TRBJ2-7; TRBD1 agrees at 9 bases. Per germline, CDR1 ENHRY and CDR2 SYGVKD. With V trimmed by 9 bases and J by 2 bases, 8 bases remained unmatched. This CDR3 is 14 amino acids long. The CDR3 is CAMGDRARAYEQYF. The CDR3 DNA reads TGTGCCATGGGGGACAGGGCCAGGGCCTACGAGCAGTACTTC.

This rearrangement joins TRBV5-5 to TRBJ2-3; 14 bases match TRBD2. CDR1 is SGHKS, CDR2 YYEKEE, per germline (reference sequence). J was trimmed by 4 bases and V by 5 bases; bases with no gene match: 6. The CDR3 is made up of 16 amino acids. Here the CDR3 reads CASRTSGGASADTQYF. CDR3 DNA: TGTGCCAGCAGGACTAGCGGGGGGGCAAGTGCAGATACGCAGTATTTT.

This clonotype appeared a single time. The rearrangement links TRBV29-1 to TRBJ2-5; no clear D gene. Trimming shortened V by 4 bases and J by 1 base, and 1 base separated the two germline ends. There are 10 residues in the CDR3. Looked up from germline, CDR1 is SQVTM and CDR2 is ANQGSEA. The CDR3 coding sequence is TGCAGCGTTGTCCAAGAGACCCAGTACTTC. It translates to CSVVQETQYF.